The clone carrying this TCR beta chain occurred many times. Its specificity is not known. This sample was taken from a study of T cells in Graves' hyperthyroidism and ophthalmopathy. Broader study findings: Clonotypes that were expanded in thyroid above 0.001 mostly appeared in blood too.

What was amplified from RNA transcripts were TCR beta CDR3 regions. First-round RT-PCR of the TCR CDR3 relied on the HTBI primer set. TCRdb passed the multiplex PCR reads through MiXCR, listing each CDR3 protein once. The table lists roughly 720,000 distinct CDR3 sequences, 15% to 20% of them singletons. The V gene's germline CDR1 is KGHDR and CDR2 SFDVKD. Trimming removed 5 bases from V and 6 bases from J, with 10 bases in between. This CDR3 is 13 amino acids long. The sample taken for sequencing was blood. The sequence was obtained from a middle-aged man with Graves' hyperthyroidism. This chain connects TRBV24-1 to TRBJ2-1; tentative D call: TRBD1 (6 bases). The CDR3 coding sequence is TGTGCCACCAGTGGTTGGGGGCTCAATGAGCAGTTCTTC. It translates to CATSGWGLNEQFF.